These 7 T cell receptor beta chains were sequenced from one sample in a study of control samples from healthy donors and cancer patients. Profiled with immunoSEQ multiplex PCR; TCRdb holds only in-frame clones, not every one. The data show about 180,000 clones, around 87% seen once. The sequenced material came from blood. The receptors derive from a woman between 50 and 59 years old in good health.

DNA of the CDR3: TGTGCCAGCAGCACAGGGCCCTCCTACGAGCAGTACTTC. Translation: CASSTGPSYEQYF. This sequence joins TRBV9 and TRBJ2-7, with D possibly matching TRBD1 (6 bases). The CDR3 covers 13 residues. The V end lost 4 bases, the J end lost 0 bases, and 8 bases lay between the germline ends. CDR1 and CDR2 from the germline V gene are SGDLS and YYNGEE.

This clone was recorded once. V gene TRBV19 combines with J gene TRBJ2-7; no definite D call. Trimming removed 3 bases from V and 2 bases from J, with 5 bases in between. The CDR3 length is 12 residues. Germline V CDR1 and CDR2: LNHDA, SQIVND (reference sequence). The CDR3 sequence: CASSIVPYEQYF. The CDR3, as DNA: TGTGCCAGTAGTATCGTACCCTACGAGCAGTACTTC.

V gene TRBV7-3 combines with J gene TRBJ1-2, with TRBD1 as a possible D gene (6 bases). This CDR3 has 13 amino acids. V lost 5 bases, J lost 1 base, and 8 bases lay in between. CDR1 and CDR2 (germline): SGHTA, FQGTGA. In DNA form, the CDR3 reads TGTGCCAGCAGCCGGGACAATAACTATGGCTACACCTTC. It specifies CASSRDNNYGYTF.

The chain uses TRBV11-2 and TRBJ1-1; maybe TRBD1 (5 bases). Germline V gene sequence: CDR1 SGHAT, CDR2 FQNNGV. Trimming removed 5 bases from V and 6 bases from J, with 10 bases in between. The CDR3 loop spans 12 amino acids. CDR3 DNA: TGTGCCAGCAGCGACCGGGGCCCTGAAGCTTTCTTT. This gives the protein CASSDRGPEAFF.

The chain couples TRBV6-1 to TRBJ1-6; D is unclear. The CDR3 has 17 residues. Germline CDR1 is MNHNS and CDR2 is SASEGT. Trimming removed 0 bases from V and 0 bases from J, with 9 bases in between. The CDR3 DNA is TGTGCCAGCAGTGAAGCCCGACGGAGCTCCTATAATTCACCCCTCCACTTT. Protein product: CASSEARRSSYNSPLHF.

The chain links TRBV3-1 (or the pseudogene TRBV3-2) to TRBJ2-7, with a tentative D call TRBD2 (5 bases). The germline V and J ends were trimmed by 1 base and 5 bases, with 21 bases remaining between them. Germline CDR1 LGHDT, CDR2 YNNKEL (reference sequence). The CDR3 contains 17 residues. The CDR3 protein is CASSQGVTRTQSHEQYF. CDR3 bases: TGTGCCAGCAGCCAAGGGGTAACTAGGACCCAATCACACGAGCAGTACTTC.

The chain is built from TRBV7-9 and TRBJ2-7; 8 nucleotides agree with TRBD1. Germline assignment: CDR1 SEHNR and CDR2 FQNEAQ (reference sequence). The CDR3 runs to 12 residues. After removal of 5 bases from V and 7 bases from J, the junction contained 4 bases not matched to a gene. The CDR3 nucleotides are TGTGCCAGCAGCACACAGGGGGGAGAGCAGTACTTC. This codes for CASSTQGGEQYF.